The subject of this entry is one T cell receptor beta chain. A sample-barcoded 5' primer and a J-beta primer mix were used in a second PCR of roughly 7 to 11 cycles. One entry per CDR3 protein results from TCRdb running MiXCR on the 5' RACE reads. The table records approximately 780,000 distinct CDR3 sequences, around 25% of them present only once. These data originate in a study of blood T cells in healthy people across ages. The germline V gene has CDR1 SGHRS and CDR2 YFSETQ. V was pared by 3 bases and J by 0 bases, with 15 bases between. CDR3 length equals 16 residues. This sample also appeared in a second study, on T cells of mothers and their children. That paper notes: A few mothers and their six children, all healthy Caucasians, donated.

The chain carries TRBV5-1 and TRBJ1-2; D may be TRBD1 (5 bases). Sequencing used blood. This sequence was found in a boy younger than 18 in good health. The CDR3 DNA sequence: TGCGCCAGCAGCTGGGGATTTGGGGGTACTAACTATGGCTACACCTTC. Protein sequence: CASSWGFGGTNYGYTF.